These T cell receptor beta chains were read from a single sample in a study of T-cell reconstitution after alpha-beta-depleted transplantation in children. Using its own MiXCR run on the PCR reads, TCRdb lists one record per CDR3 protein. The sample has about 240,000 distinct CDR3 sequences; roughly 24% are singletons. The sample was PBMCs, taken before TCRalphabeta/CD19-depleted stem cell transplant. The receptors come from a girl aged 2 to 10 with Fanconi anemia, due to receive a stem cell transplant. CDR3s include the opening cysteine and the closing phenylalanine or tryptophan. D genes are given only for firm matches. Clone size is shown for a subset of rows, as once, few, many or a class of expanded clone.

TRBJ2-7 . TRBV7-9 few TGTGCCAGCAGCTTAGACAGGGCCTCTCTTCACTACGAGCAGTACTTC CASSLDRASLHYEQYF
TRBJ2-7 TRBD2 TRBV5-1 few TGCGCCAGCAGCTTGGGGACTAGCGGGAGGGAGCAGTACTTC CASSLGTSGREQYF
TRBJ2-3 TRBD2 TRBV12-3/TRBV12-4 few TGTGCCAGCAGTCGCCAGTGGCCGTCAGCGGGGGGGAACACAGATACGCAGTATTTT CASSRQWPSAGGNTDTQYF
TRBJ2-7 . TRBV28 . TGTGCCAGCAGTTTAATTTTAGAGGTCTCCTACGAGCAGTACTTC CASSLILEVSYEQYF
TRBJ2-7 TRBD1 TRBV29-1 few TGCAGCGTGGGGGACAGTTCTGCCTACGAGCAGTACTTC CSVGDSSAYEQYF
TRBJ2-7 TRBD1 TRBV29-1 many TGCAGCGTTGAAGGACAGGGAGTCTACGAGCAGTACTTC CSVEGQGVYEQYF
TRBJ2-1 TRBD2 TRBV20-1 many TGCAGTGCTAGAGATACCGGGACTAGCAATGAGCAGTTCTTC CSARDTGTSNEQFF
TRBJ2-1 . TRBV29-1 many TGCAGCGTTGAAAGGGGCACAGGGAACTCCTACAATGAGCAGTTCTTC CSVERGTGNSYNEQFF
TRBJ2-2 TRBD2 TRBV20-1 . TGCAGTGCTTGGACTAGCGGGGGGCCGAACACCGGGGAGCTGTTTTTT CSAWTSGGPNTGELFF
TRBJ2-5 . TRBV20-1 few TGCAGTGCTAGAAGAGTGGAACGGCCACAAGAGACCCAGTACTTC CSARRVERPQETQYF
TRBJ2-1 TRBD2 TRBV5-1 . TGCGCCAGCATGCGGGAGGGCCTCAATGAGCAGTTCTTC CASMREGLNEQFF
TRBJ2-7 . TRBV6-2/TRBV6-3 . TGTGCCAGCAGGCTGCTACTTAACTCCTACGAGCAGTACTTC CASRLLLNSYEQYF
TRBJ2-3 . TRBV28 . TGTGCCAGCAGTTTAATCAAACCTGACTTGAACCTGAGGCATTTT CASSLIKPDLNLRHF
TRBJ2-7 . TRBV5-6 . TGTGCCAGCAGCTTAAGGGCTAGCCGTCCCTGGGCCTACGAGCAGTACTTC CASSLRASRPWAYEQYF
TRBJ2-3 . TRBV11-2 few TGTGCCAGCAGCTTAGATCTACCCGGAGGTAGCACAGATACGCAGTATTTT CASSLDLPGGSTDTQYF